The clone carrying this T cell receptor (beta chain) was observed a handful of times. Its antigen is not identified. A junction boundary mismatches the germline segment, possibly from a read error. This sample was included in a study of Ad26.COV2.S vaccination and SARS-CoV-2 variants. About the study: The donor belonged to the COV1001 Ad26.COV2.S trial arm. Findings and limits, study-wide: Responses of T cells in total may have been underestimated by the TCR breadth and depth analyses.

The repertoire was sequenced with immunoSEQ multiplex PCR; TCRdb's copy has only in-frame clones and lacks some. The sample yields some 350,000 clones, about 85% seen once. This CDR3 has 13 residues. The V gene's germline CDR1 is MNHEY and CDR2 SVGAGI. As to treatment: roughly 18 received Ad26.COV2.S at low or high dose, single or two shots; roughly five received placebo; per-sample allocation not given. The samples date from day 63 after the first vaccine or placebo injection. This sequence was found in a person between 18 and 65 years old who received the Ad26.COV2.S COVID-19 vaccine or a placebo. The source was peripheral blood, collected in a trial of Ad26.COV2.S vaccine versus placebo. V usage is TRBV6-5 and J usage is TRBJ2-1; TRBD2 aligns across 13 bases. CDR3 in amino acids: CAGRLAGGNEQFF. CDR3 nucleotides: TGTGCCGGCAGACTAGCGGGAGGCAATGAGCAGTTCTTC.